One T cell receptor beta chain is described in this entry. Its specificity is not known. This record belongs to a study of cytomegalovirus exposure and HLA in healthy donors. Findings and limits, study-wide: An ancestry cluster, one associated with Asian ancestry, reportedly showed fewer N-insertions than the 666-donor mean in a later analysis. Later work found that TCR association rates differed between HLA loci; DRB1 had the most and HLA-C the fewest.

The PCR contained 60 Vbeta and 13 Jbeta primers. The protocol was immunoSEQ multiplex PCR, while the TCRdb copy is restricted to in-frame clones and leaves out a portion. The sample has 40,000 to 55,000 clones; roughly 75% are singletons. Germline V gives CDR1 LNHDA, CDR2 SQIVND (reference sequence). The CDR3 is 13 amino acids. The V gene lost 3 bases and the J gene lost 5 bases, with 10 bases spanning the gap. V gene TRBV19 combines with J gene TRBJ2-5; possible D gene TRBD2, 5 bases. The clonotype was recovered from a young man in good health and CMV-seropositive. The sequencing input was PBMCs. This CDR3 reads CASSMIPGETQYF. The CDR3 nucleotides are TGTGCCAGTAGTATGATTCCGGGGGAGACCCAGTACTTC.